The rows below give T cell receptor beta chains drawn from one sample of a study of T cell responses to AZD1222 COVID-19 vaccine. Repertoires were generated with immunoSEQ multiplex PCR, while TCRdb's copy carries only in-frame clones and drops some. Of 100,000 or so clones detected, approximately 87% appear once; the ten largest clones hold 2% to 3%. Sample: peripheral blood, taken on day 0 of AZD1222 vaccination. Receptor source: an adult in good health. Both conserved end residues are part of each CDR3. Fields, in order: D gene, V gene, clone size, J gene, CDR3 DNA, CDR3 protein. The D gene is left open where the match is weak. Clone size is given for some rows only: seen once, a few or many times, or a class if the clone is expanded.

d_call: .
v_call: TRBV27
clone_size: .
j_call: TRBJ2-1
cdr3_nt: TGTGCCAGCAGTTTACCACGAGGTGGTGAGCAGTTCTTC
cdr3_aa: CASSLPRGGEQFF

d_call: .
v_call: TRBV27
clone_size: .
j_call: TRBJ1-5
cdr3_nt: TGTGCCAGCAGCCGGGTGTCTAGCAATCAGCCCCAGCATTTT
cdr3_aa: CASSRVSSNQPQHF

d_call: TRBD1
v_call: TRBV5-1
clone_size: .
j_call: TRBJ1-4
cdr3_nt: TGCGCCAGCAGCCCAGCCGGGACAGGGAGAGCAACTAATGAAAAACTGTTTTTT
cdr3_aa: CASSPAGTGRATNEKLFF

d_call: TRBD1
v_call: TRBV11-3
clone_size: .
j_call: TRBJ2-7
cdr3_nt: TGTGCCAGCAGCCGCCGGGACAGGGGTACCTACGAGCAGTACTTC
cdr3_aa: CASSRRDRGTYEQYF

d_call: .
v_call: TRBV2
clone_size: .
j_call: TRBJ2-7
cdr3_nt: TGTGCCAGCAGTCCAATCGACAGGAGCTCCTACGAGCAGTACTTC
cdr3_aa: CASSPIDRSSYEQYF

d_call: TRBD1
v_call: TRBV7-2
clone_size: .
j_call: TRBJ2-7
cdr3_nt: TGTGCCAGCAGCTTCGGTGGGACAGGGTCCTACGAGCAGTACTTC
cdr3_aa: CASSFGGTGSYEQYF

d_call: TRBD1
v_call: TRBV7-9
clone_size: .
j_call: TRBJ2-2
cdr3_nt: TGTGCCAGCAGTAGAACAGGGGGCGGCGGCACCGGGGAGCTGTTTTTT
cdr3_aa: CASSRTGGGGTGELFF

d_call: .
v_call: TRBV7-9
clone_size: .
j_call: TRBJ1-1
cdr3_nt: TGTGCCAGCAGCTCGCCCGGGACATCGAACACTGAAGCTTTCTTT
cdr3_aa: CASSSPGTSNTEAFF

d_call: .
v_call: TRBV18
clone_size: .
j_call: TRBJ2-3
cdr3_nt: TGTGCCAGCTCACCCGAGAATTCAGATACGCAGTATTTT
cdr3_aa: CASSPENSDTQYF

d_call: .
v_call: TRBV6-6
clone_size: .
j_call: TRBJ1-2
cdr3_nt: TGTGCCAGCAGCTCCACCTTAACAGGGAACTATGGCTACACCTTC
cdr3_aa: CASSSTLTGNYGYTF

d_call: .
v_call: TRBV6-5
clone_size: .
j_call: TRBJ2-7
cdr3_nt: TGTGCCAGCAGTTACTTCCAGGGACTGGGATACGAGCAGTACTTC
cdr3_aa: CASSYFQGLGYEQYF

d_call: TRBD2
v_call: TRBV5-4
clone_size: .
j_call: TRBJ2-7
cdr3_nt: TGTGCCAGCAGGATAGGCGGGAGATCCTACGAGCAGTACTTC
cdr3_aa: CASRIGGRSYEQYF

d_call: .
v_call: TRBV27
clone_size: .
j_call: TRBJ2-6
cdr3_nt: TGTGCCAGCAGCCTCTTGGGGGCCGACTCTGGGGCCAACGTCCTGACTTTC
cdr3_aa: CASSLLGADSGANVLTF

d_call: TRBD1
v_call: TRBV18
clone_size: .
j_call: TRBJ1-1
cdr3_nt: TGTGCCAGCTCACCTGGACAGGGCCGAACTGAAGCTTTCTTT
cdr3_aa: CASSPGQGRTEAFF

d_call: .
v_call: TRBV5-1
clone_size: .
j_call: TRBJ2-2
cdr3_nt: TGCGCCAGCAGCGGCACTTCGGGGGACGGGGAGCTGTTTTTT
cdr3_aa: CASSGTSGDGELFF

d_call: .
v_call: TRBV2
clone_size: .
j_call: TRBJ1-6
cdr3_nt: TGTGCCAGCATGGTAGGGTCAGGCAGGGGAAACGCTTCACCCCTCCACTTT
cdr3_aa: CASMVGSGRGNASPLHF

d_call: .
v_call: TRBV18
clone_size: .
j_call: TRBJ1-1
cdr3_nt: TGTGCCAGCTCAACGGGGGGGTCGGGCGTGAACACTGAAGCTTTCTTT
cdr3_aa: CASSTGGSGVNTEAFF

d_call: .
v_call: TRBV11-2
clone_size: .
j_call: TRBJ2-7
cdr3_nt: TGTGCCAGCAGCTTAAGGCCCAGTTGGGTGGGGCAGTACTTC
cdr3_aa: CASSLRPSWVGQYF

d_call: .
v_call: TRBV6-5
clone_size: .
j_call: TRBJ2-5
cdr3_nt: TGTGCCAGCAGTTCCACAGGTCCCGGGGAGACCCAGTACTTC
cdr3_aa: CASSSTGPGETQYF

d_call: .
v_call: TRBV7-9
clone_size: .
j_call: TRBJ1-6
cdr3_nt: TGTGCCAGCAGCTCGGGACTCAATTCACCCCTCCACTTT
cdr3_aa: CASSSGLNSPLHF

d_call: .
v_call: TRBV7-2
clone_size: .
j_call: TRBJ1-2
cdr3_nt: TGTGCCAGCAGCTTAGAAGGTGGGGGTTCCGGCTACACCTTC
cdr3_aa: CASSLEGGGSGYTF

d_call: .
v_call: TRBV2
clone_size: .
j_call: TRBJ2-3
cdr3_nt: TGTGCCACCCGGGACGGTTACACAGATACGCAGTATTTT
cdr3_aa: CATRDGYTDTQYF

d_call: .
v_call: TRBV28
clone_size: .
j_call: TRBJ1-2
cdr3_nt: TGTGCCAGCAGCCTCTCCAGCTATGGCTACACCTTC
cdr3_aa: CASSLSSYGYTF

d_call: TRBD1
v_call: TRBV5-8
clone_size: .
j_call: TRBJ1-2
cdr3_nt: TGTGCCAGCAGCTTGAACAGGGGCTATGGCTACACCTTC
cdr3_aa: CASSLNRGYGYTF

d_call: .
v_call: TRBV7-9
clone_size: .
j_call: TRBJ2-1
cdr3_nt: TGTGCCAGCAGCCCCCGGATAGGGGAGGGGACACAGGGGAATGAGCAGTTCTTC
cdr3_aa: CASSPRIGEGTQGNEQFF

d_call: .
v_call: TRBV10-3
clone_size: .
j_call: TRBJ2-1
cdr3_nt: TGTGCCATCAGTGTGGGGGTGGGGATCGGCGGCAGCTACAATGAGCAGTTCTTC
cdr3_aa: CAISVGVGIGGSYNEQFF

d_call: .
v_call: TRBV5-1
clone_size: .
j_call: TRBJ1-5
cdr3_nt: TGCGCCAGCAGCTTGGGGACGGAGAATCAGCCCCAGCATTTT
cdr3_aa: CASSLGTENQPQHF

d_call: .
v_call: TRBV9
clone_size: .
j_call: TRBJ2-7
cdr3_nt: TGTGCCAGCAGCGTAACCGGTGGGCGCCCACTCTACGAGCAGTACTTC
cdr3_aa: CASSVTGGRPLYEQYF

d_call: TRBD1
v_call: TRBV2
clone_size: .
j_call: TRBJ1-2
cdr3_nt: TGTGCCAGCAGGGGACAGAGGTTTTATGGCTACACCTTC
cdr3_aa: CASRGQRFYGYTF

d_call: .
v_call: TRBV28
clone_size: .
j_call: TRBJ1-2
cdr3_nt: TGTGCCAGCAGTTTCCGGGGGGGGTATGGCTACACCTTC
cdr3_aa: CASSFRGGYGYTF

d_call: .
v_call: TRBV11-2
clone_size: .
j_call: TRBJ2-7
cdr3_nt: TGTGCCAGCACCGCGAGCGTCGAGCAGTACTTC
cdr3_aa: CASTASVEQYF

d_call: .
v_call: TRBV5-4
clone_size: .
j_call: TRBJ1-1
cdr3_nt: TGTGCCAGCAGCTTACGGGGACCCGACACTGAAGCTTTCTTT
cdr3_aa: CASSLRGPDTEAFF

d_call: TRBD1
v_call: TRBV12-3/TRBV12-4
clone_size: .
j_call: TRBJ1-3
cdr3_nt: TGTGCCAGCAGTCGGGACAGGGGAAACACCATATATTTT
cdr3_aa: CASSRDRGNTIYF

d_call: .
v_call: TRBV11-3
clone_size: once
j_call: TRBJ2-3
cdr3_nt: TGTGCCAGCAGCTTGGCCGCTAGCACAGATACGCAGTATTTT
cdr3_aa: CASSLAASTDTQYF

d_call: TRBD2
v_call: TRBV10-3
clone_size: .
j_call: TRBJ2-3
cdr3_nt: TGTGCCATCAGGGCTCTAGCGGGGGGGCCTGGAGATACGCAGTATTTT
cdr3_aa: CAIRALAGGPGDTQYF

d_call: .
v_call: TRBV19
clone_size: .
j_call: TRBJ1-5
cdr3_nt: TGTGCCAGTAGTGGTAGCCGAAATCAGCCCCAGCATTTT
cdr3_aa: CASSGSRNQPQHF

d_call: TRBD2
v_call: TRBV29-1
clone_size: .
j_call: TRBJ2-7
cdr3_nt: TGCAGCGTCAGGACTAGCGGGAGCTACGAGCAGTACTTC
cdr3_aa: CSVRTSGSYEQYF

d_call: .
v_call: TRBV28
clone_size: .
j_call: TRBJ2-1
cdr3_nt: TGTGCCAGCAGTTTACCTACCGGACAGCAGGCTAATGAGCAGTTCTTC
cdr3_aa: CASSLPTGQQANEQFF

d_call: .
v_call: TRBV24-1
clone_size: .
j_call: TRBJ1-2
cdr3_nt: TGTGCCACCAGTGACACCGGGACAGGCTACACCTTC
cdr3_aa: CATSDTGTGYTF

d_call: .
v_call: TRBV19
clone_size: .
j_call: TRBJ2-7
cdr3_nt: TGTGCCAGTAGTATTGTTATTGGGGCCTACGAGCAGTACTTC
cdr3_aa: CASSIVIGAYEQYF

d_call: .
v_call: TRBV12-3/TRBV12-4
clone_size: .
j_call: TRBJ1-3
cdr3_nt: TGTGCCAGCAGGGATACCGGTCCCATATATTTT
cdr3_aa: CASRDTGPIYF

d_call: .
v_call: TRBV27
clone_size: .
j_call: TRBJ2-7
cdr3_nt: TGTGCCAGCAGTGCCAGGCCCAGCTACGAGCAGTACTTC
cdr3_aa: CASSARPSYEQYF

d_call: .
v_call: TRBV4-2
clone_size: once
j_call: TRBJ1-5
cdr3_nt: TGTGCCAGCAGCCAAGAACGTGGGAGAATCAATCAGCCCCAGCATTTT
cdr3_aa: CASSQERGRINQPQHF

d_call: .
v_call: TRBV5-1
clone_size: .
j_call: TRBJ1-4
cdr3_nt: TGCGCCAGCAGCTTACAGGGTCCCACTAATGAAAAACTGTTTTTT
cdr3_aa: CASSLQGPTNEKLFF